This T cell receptor (beta chain) comes out of a study of post-analysis software for immune sequencing data. Study conclusions and caveats: Normalized Chao1 diversity in multiple sclerosis patients fell significantly below that of controls. F-measure co-clustering was strong for batch-matched samples. The five TRBV segments detected at higher frequency in patients than in controls included TRBV5-6, TRBV5-1 and TRBV20-1.

This clonotype was seen only a few times. Its antigen is still unknown. The junction differs from germline at one of its ends, possibly a read error. Tagging with unique molecular identifiers was a feature of the TCR beta cDNA libraries. Each batch of roughly 0.95 to 10 million T cells produced 400,000 to 650,000 cDNA molecules. TCRdb re-called the PCR reads through MiXCR, storing one row per CDR3 protein. The sample contains approximately 730,000 distinct CDR3 sequences, 25% to 30% of which appear only once. CDR3 size: 12 residues. Germline assignment: CDR1 LGHDT and CDR2 YNNKEL (reference sequence). This sequence was found in a girl aged 10-17 years with multiple sclerosis. The chain carries TRBV3-1 and TRBJ1-2, with a possible D match to TRBD1 (5 bases). Specimen: blood. CDR3 in DNA: TGTACCAGCAGCCAAGGGGTTGGAGGCTACACCTTC. Residues: CTSSQGVGGYTF.